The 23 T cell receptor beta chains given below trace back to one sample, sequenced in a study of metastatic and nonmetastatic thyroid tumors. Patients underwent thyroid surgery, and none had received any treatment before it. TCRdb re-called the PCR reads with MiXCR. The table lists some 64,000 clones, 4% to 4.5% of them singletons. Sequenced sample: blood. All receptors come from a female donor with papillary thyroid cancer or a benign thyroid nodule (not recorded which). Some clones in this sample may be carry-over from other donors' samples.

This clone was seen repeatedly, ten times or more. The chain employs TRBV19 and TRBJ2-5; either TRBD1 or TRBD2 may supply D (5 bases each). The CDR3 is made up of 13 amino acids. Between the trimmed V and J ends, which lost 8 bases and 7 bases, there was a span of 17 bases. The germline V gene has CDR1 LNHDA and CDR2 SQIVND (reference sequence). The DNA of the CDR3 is TGTGCCAGTCGGGACCTGGCGGGTGGGACCCAGTACTTC. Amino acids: CASRDLAGGTQYF.

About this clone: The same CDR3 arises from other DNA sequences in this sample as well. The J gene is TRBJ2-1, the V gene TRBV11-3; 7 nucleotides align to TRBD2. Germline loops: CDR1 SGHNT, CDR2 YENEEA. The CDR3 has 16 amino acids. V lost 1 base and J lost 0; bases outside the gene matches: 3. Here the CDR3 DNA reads TGTGCCAGCAGCTTAGCGGGCGGGAGCTCCTACAATGAGCAGTTCTTC. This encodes CASSLAGGSSYNEQFF.

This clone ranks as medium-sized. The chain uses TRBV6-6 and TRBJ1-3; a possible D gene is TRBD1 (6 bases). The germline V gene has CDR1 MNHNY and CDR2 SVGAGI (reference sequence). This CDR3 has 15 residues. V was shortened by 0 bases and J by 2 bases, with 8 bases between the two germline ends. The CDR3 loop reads CASSYSGGAGNTIYF. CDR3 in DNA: TGTGCCAGCAGTTACTCAGGGGGGGCTGGAAACACCATATATTTT.

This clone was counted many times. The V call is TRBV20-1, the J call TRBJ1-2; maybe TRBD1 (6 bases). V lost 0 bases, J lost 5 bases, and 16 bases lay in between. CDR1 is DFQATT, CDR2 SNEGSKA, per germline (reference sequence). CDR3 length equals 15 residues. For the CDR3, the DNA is TGCAGTGCTAGAGATGGAAGGGAGCAGGGGTATGGCTACACCTTC. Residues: CSARDGREQGYGYTF.

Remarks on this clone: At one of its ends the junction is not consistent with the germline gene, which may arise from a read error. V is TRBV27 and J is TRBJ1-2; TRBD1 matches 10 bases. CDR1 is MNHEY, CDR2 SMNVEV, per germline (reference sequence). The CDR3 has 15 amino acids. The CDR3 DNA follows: TGTGCCAGCATTTTATTGGGGACAGGGGAGGCAGGCTACACCTTC. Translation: CASILLGTGEAGYTF.

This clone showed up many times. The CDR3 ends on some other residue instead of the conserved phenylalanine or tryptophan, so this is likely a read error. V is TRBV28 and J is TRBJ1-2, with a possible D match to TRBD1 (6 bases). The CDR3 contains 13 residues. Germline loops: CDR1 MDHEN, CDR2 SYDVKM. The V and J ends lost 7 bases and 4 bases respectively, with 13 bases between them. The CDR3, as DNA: TGTGCCAGCATCCCGACAGGTCCCTATGGCTACACCCTC. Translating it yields CASIPTGPYGYTL.

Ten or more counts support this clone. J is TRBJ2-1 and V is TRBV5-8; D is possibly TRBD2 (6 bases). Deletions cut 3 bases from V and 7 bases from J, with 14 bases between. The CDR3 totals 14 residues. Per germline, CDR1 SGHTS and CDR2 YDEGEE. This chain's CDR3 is CASSYPSLANEQFF. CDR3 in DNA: TGTGCCAGCAGCTACCCTTCCCTAGCGAATGAGCAGTTCTTC.

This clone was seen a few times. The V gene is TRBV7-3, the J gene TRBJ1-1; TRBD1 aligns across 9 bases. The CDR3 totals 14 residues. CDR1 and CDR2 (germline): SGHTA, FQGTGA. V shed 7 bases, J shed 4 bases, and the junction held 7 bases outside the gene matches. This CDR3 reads CASTLRQGVTEAFF. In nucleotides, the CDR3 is TGTGCCAGCACCCTTAGACAGGGGGTCACTGAAGCTTTCTTT.

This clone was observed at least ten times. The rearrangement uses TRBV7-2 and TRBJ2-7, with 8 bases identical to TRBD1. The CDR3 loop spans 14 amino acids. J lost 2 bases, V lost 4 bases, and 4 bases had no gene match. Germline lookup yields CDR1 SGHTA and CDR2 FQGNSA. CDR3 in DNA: TGTGCCAGCAGCTGGACAGGGTACCCCTACGAGCAGTACTTC. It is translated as CASSWTGYPYEQYF.

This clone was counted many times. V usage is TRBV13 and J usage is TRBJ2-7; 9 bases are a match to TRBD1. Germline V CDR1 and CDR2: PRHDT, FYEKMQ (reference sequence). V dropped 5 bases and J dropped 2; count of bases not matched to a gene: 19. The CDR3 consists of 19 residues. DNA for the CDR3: TGTGCCAGCAGCCCCAGTCCCGGGACAGGGACAAAGCGACCCTACGAGCAGTACTTC. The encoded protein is CASSPSPGTGTKRPYEQYF. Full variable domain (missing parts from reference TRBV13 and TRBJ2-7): AAGVIQSPRHLIKEKRETATLKCYPIPRHDTVYWYQQGPGQDPQFLISFYEKMQSDKGSIPDRFSAQQFSDYHSELNMSSLELGDSALYFCASSPSPGTGTKRPYEQYFGPGTRLTVT.

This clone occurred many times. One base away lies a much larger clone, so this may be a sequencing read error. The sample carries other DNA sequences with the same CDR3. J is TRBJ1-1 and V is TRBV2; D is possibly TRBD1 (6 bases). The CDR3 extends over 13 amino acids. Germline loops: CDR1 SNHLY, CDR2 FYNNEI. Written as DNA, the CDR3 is TGTGCCAGCACCCAACAGGGAAACACTGAAGCCTTCTTT. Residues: CASTQQGNTEAFF.

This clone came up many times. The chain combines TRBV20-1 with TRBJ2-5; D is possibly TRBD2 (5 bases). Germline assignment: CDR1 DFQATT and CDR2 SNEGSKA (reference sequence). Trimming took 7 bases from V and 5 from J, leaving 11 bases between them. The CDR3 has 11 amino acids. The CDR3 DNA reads TGCAGTGTAGGGAGACTGGAGACCCAGTACTTC. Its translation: CSVGRLETQYF.

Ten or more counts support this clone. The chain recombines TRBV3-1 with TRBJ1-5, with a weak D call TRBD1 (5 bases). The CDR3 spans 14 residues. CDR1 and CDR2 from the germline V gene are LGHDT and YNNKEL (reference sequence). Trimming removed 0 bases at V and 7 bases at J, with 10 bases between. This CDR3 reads CASSQDSWGQPQHF. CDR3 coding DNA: TGTGCCAGCAGCCAAGATTCGTGGGGCCAGCCCCAGCATTTT.

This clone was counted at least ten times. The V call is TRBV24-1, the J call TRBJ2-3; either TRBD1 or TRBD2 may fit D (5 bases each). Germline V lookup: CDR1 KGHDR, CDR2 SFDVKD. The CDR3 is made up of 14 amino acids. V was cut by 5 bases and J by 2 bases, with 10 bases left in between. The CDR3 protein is CATSAGRTTDTQYF. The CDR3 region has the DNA TGTGCCACCAGTGCGGGACGGACCACAGATACGCAGTATTTT.

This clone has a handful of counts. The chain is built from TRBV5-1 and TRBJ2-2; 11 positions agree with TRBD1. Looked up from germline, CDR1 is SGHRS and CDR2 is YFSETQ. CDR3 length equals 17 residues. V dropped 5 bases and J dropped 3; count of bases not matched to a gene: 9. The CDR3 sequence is CASSWTGGGTDTGELFF. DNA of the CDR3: TGCGCCAGCAGTTGGACAGGGGGCGGGACTGACACCGGGGAGCTGTTTTTT.

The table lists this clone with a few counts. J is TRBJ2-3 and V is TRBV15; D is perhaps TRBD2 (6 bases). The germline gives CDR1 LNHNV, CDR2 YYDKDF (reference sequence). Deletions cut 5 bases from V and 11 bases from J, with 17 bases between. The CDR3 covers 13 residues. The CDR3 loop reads CATSHTPGEEQYF. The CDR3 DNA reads TGTGCCACCAGCCACACCCCCGGGGAGGAGCAGTATTTT.

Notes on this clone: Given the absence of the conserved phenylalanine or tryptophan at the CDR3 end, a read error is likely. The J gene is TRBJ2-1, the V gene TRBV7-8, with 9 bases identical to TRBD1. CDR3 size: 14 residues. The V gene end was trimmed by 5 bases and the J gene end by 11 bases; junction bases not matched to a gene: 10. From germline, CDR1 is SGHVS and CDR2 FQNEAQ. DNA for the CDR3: TGTGCCAGCAGCCCTCGGGACAGGGCCTATAAGCAGTTCTTG. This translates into CASSPRDRAYKQFL.

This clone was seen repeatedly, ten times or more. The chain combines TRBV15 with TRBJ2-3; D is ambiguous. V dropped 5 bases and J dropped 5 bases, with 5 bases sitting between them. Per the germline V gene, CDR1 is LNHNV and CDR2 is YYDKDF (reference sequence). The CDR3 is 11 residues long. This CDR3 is CATSLLDTQYF. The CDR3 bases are TGTGCCACCAGCCTCTTAGATACGCAGTATTTT.

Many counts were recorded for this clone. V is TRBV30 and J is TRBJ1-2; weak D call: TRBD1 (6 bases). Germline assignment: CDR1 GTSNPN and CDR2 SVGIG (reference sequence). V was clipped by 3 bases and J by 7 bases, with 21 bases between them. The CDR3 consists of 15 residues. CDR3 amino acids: CAWRTGQGGGAGYTF. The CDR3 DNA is TGTGCCTGGAGGACAGGACAAGGGGGGGGGGCTGGCTACACCTTC.

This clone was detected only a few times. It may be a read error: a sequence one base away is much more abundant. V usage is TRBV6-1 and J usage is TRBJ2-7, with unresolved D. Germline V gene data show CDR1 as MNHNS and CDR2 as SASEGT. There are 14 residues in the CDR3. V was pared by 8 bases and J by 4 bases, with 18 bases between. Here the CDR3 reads CASGLSISGYEQYF. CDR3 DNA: TGTGCCAGCGGTCTATCCATTTCCGGGTACGAGCAGTACTTC.

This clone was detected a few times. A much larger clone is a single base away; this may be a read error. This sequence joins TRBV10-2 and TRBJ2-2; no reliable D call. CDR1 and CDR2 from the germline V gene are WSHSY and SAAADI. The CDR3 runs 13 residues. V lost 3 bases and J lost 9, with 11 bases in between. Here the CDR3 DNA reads TGCGCCAGCAGTGAATGGGTGGCCTGGGAGCTGTTTTTT. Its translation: CASSEWVAWELFF.

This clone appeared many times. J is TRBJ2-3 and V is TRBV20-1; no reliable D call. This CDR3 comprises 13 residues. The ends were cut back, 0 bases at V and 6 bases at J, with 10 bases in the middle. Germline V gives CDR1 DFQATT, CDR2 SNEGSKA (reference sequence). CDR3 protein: CSARDTPSDTQYF. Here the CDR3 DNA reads TGCAGTGCTAGAGACACGCCGTCGGATACGCAGTATTTT.

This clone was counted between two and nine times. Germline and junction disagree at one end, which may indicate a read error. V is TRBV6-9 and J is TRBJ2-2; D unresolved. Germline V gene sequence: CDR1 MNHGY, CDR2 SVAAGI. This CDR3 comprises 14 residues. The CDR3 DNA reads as TGTGTCAGCAGTATTCTCCCTAACACCGGGGAGCTGTTTTTT. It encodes CVSSILPNTGELFF.